This T cell receptor (beta chain) was captured in a study of beta chain features in type 1 diabetes (dated by TCRdb to about 2018). For the study in its entirety: Patients and healthy donors did not differ in mean age, gender distribution, total cell number or subset yield. Across all samples, some 100,000,000 sorted cells were examined, and cell number per subset correlated strongly with RNA yield. The study compared TCRB repertoires of sorted circulating CD4+ T cell subsets between recently diagnosed type 1 diabetes patients and matched healthy donors. Whereas all 30 or so donors provided naive and central memory subsets, regulatory and stem cell-like memory subsets were isolated from just 8 patients and about eight healthy donors.

The CDR3 runs 13 amino acids, cysteine and phenylalanine included. The kept DNA is CDR3 alone, 39 bases in frame from the first base. V sheds 3 bases and J sheds 5 bases, leaving 11 bases between their ends. CDR1 and CDR2 (MGHDK, SYGVNS) derive from the germline V gene. This clone occurred a few times. Its antigen remains unidentified. The input lacks base qualities; no much larger clone sits a single base away. Overall study results and their limits: Shorter templates might be favored by PCR, yet because patient and control samples were amplified and corrected together, any such skew would affect both groups equally. Type 1 diabetes patients showed a moderate but significant shortening of TCRB CDR3 length in all four CD4+ subsets. Naive, central memory and regulatory TCRB repertoires appeared more similar among patients than among healthy donors. Because cDNA was sequenced instead of genomic DNA, activated cells with high expression could be over-represented, although the groups did not differ in activation or CD3 levels. At VDJ recombination sites, patients with type 1 diabetes made fewer insertions and deleted more nucleotides, a pattern implying thymic rearrangement abnormalities. Only small numbers of individuals were included in the HLA sub-analyses, which left unresolved whether HLA type had any influence on TCRB rearrangement.

Each donor gave one peripheral blood draw, averaging about 100 mL, which was collected into heparinised tubes. Using a panel that included CD45RO, CCR7, CD25, CD127, CD95 and CD27, naive, central memory, regulatory and stem cell-like memory CD4+ T cells were sorted on a BD FACSAria II. Every sorted population had a purity above 98%. PBMCs were isolated immediately by Lymphoprep density gradient centrifugation and stained directly without culture. So that batch effects would be minimized, each experiment stained and sorted samples in pairs, pairing one healthy donor with one patient. The entire isolated RNA was reverse transcribed using the High Capacity cDNA Reverse Transcription Kit, and thus expressed TCRB transcripts were sequenced. Naive, central memory and regulatory T cell samples underwent deep immunoSEQ sequencing, averaging around 3.9 million total reads per sample. Sorted cells were lysed in RLT buffer, and RNA was extracted using DNase-treated RNeasy Micro or Mini kits according to cell number. Each cell subset was processed separately to prevent cross-contamination, with patient and healthy donor samples processed together. The immunoSEQ multiplex PCR was used to amplify TCRB sequences from cDNA, yielding 87-bp fragments that span the CDR3 region. Sequencing of the amplicons was done on the Illumina HiSeq platform. Per the original workflow: Synthetic template baselines were used to correct PCR bias computationally, reads within Hamming distance 2 were collapsed, and singletons that could not be merged were discarded. Reads were aligned against IMGT so that V, D and J genes, CDR3 length and insertions or deletions at six rearrangement sites could be assigned. Within each subset, clonotype counts were normalized to the number of sorted cells before true diversity and Gini coefficients were calculated with the tcR R package. The overlap coefficient, calculated on TCRB nucleotide sequences, was used to measure repertoire sharing. TCRdb re-hosts the immuneACCESS table, in-frame sequences only. Its copies lack some clones; in the studies checked, an unresolved V gene accounts for under half of them, and the cause for the rest is not known. The V and J calls and clone size are taken from that table; D and trimming were inferred from the DNA. The sample yields around 300,000 clones; around 7.3% were counted once. The biggest ten clones account for over 0.8% of the sample.

The sequenced material came from central memory CD4+ T cells from blood. The chain couples TRBV25-1 to TRBJ2-7, with TRBD1 perhaps the D gene, on 5 matching bases. The clonotype originates from a woman aged 18-29 years in good health. The DNA sequence is given as TGTGCCAGCAGTGATGTGGGGCCTAACGAGCAGTACTTC. The translation is CASSDVGPNEQYF.